This T cell receptor (beta chain) was captured in a study of liver allograft versus peripheral blood T cells. Across the study: Comparative analysis was performed on T cell receptor repertoires from transplanted livers and from recipients' peripheral blood. Study-level findings and limits: Intragraft liver T cell receptor repertoires reportedly differed from peripheral blood repertoires.

In this sample, this clonotype is medium-sized (0.01 to 0.1%). Its antigen remains unidentified. This CDR3 is 14 amino acids long. Germline lookup yields CDR1 MNHEY and CDR2 SVGAGI. J gave up 8 bases and V 6 bases, and 9 bases lay outside the gene matches. Each CDR3 protein gets one entry after TCRdb re-called the reads with MiXCR. Here the sample spans 9,300 or so distinct CDR3 sequences, 16% being singletons. The receptor was derived from a human patient who had a liver transplant. The graft donor may have given rise to some T cells. V usage is TRBV6-5 and J usage is TRBJ1-4; the match to TRBD1 covers 7 bases. The chain's CDR3 is CASSPTGNKEKLFF. Written as DNA, the CDR3 is TGTGCCAGCAGCCCGACAGGGAATAAGGAAAAACTGTTTTTT.